One sample yielded the 23 T cell receptor beta chains listed below, sequenced in a study of cytomegalovirus exposure and HLA in healthy donors. 60 Vbeta and 13 Jbeta primers were used in PCR. Libraries were prepared by immunoSEQ multiplex PCR; TCRdb keeps only in-frame clonotypes and omits some of them. The repertoire table contains about 91,000 clones. What was sequenced was PBMCs. The receptors here all came from a woman younger than 45 in good health and CMV-seronegative.

The genes are TRBV5-6 and TRBJ1-3; D is undetermined. The germline gives CDR1 SGHDT, CDR2 YYEEEE. Trimming removed 1 base from V and 0 bases from J, with 5 bases in between. This CDR3 spans 14 amino acids. Here the CDR3 DNA reads TGTGCCAGCAGCTTGTACAGCTCTGGAAACACCATATATTTT. Translating it yields CASSLYSSGNTIYF.

This chain links TRBV12-2 with TRBJ1-3; the table gives TRBD1 as D, unverified against the DNA. TRBV12-2 represents a pseudogene. This CDR3 spans 15 amino acids. In DNA, the CDR3 is TGTGCAAGTCCCCCTAAGACAGACTCTGGAAACACCATATATTTT. It encodes CASPPKTDSGNTIYF.

The genes are TRBV6-4 and TRBJ2-2, with D maybe TRBD1 (5 bases). CDR1 is MRHNA, CDR2 SNTAGT, per germline. The CDR3 sequence is 13 residues long. V lost 9 bases, J lost 2 bases, and 10 bases lay in between. CDR3 sequence: CASRQLNTGELFF. The DNA for the CDR3 is TGTGCCAGTCGACAGCTTAACACCGGGGAGCTGTTTTTT.

This rearrangement joins TRBV9 to TRBJ2-5; 7 bases fit TRBD1. The germline V gene encodes CDR1 SGDLS and CDR2 YYNGEE. This CDR3 comprises 15 residues. V trimming: 2 bases; J trimming: 1 base; junction bases outside the gene matches: 5. DNA for the CDR3: TGTGCCAGCAGCGTCGACAGGGACCCCCAAGAGACCCAGTACTTC. Encoded protein: CASSVDRDPQETQYF. Full variable domain (missing parts from reference TRBV9 and TRBJ2-5): DSGVTQTPKHLITATGQRVTLRCSPRSGDLSVYWYQQSLDQGLQFLIQYYNGEERAKGNILERFSAQQFPDLHSELNLSSLELGDSALYFCASSVDRDPQETQYFGPGTRLLVL.

The chain has TRBV5-8 and TRBJ1-1, with D unresolved. V lost 2 bases and J 11 bases, leaving 13 bases between the germline ends. CDR1 SGHTS and CDR2 YDEGEE come from the germline V gene. CDR3 length: 12 residues. The CDR3 DNA follows: TGTGCCAGCAGCTTCCTGACAAATTGGGCTTTCTTT. Amino acid sequence: CASSFLTNWAFF.

This rearrangement joins TRBV4-1 to TRBJ2-7, with no clear D. Germline V gene lookup returns CDR1 MGHRA and CDR2 YSYEKL. The length of the CDR3 is 13 residues. The ends were cut back, 1 base at V and 2 bases at J, with 6 bases in the middle. The CDR3 loop reads CASSQALTYEQYF. As DNA, the CDR3 is TGCGCCAGCAGCCAAGCGTTAACCTACGAGCAGTACTTC.

The genes are TRBV19 and TRBJ1-2; D is unresolved. CDR1 and CDR2 (germline): LNHDA, SQIVND (reference sequence). V was trimmed by 7 bases and J by 1 base, leaving 10 bases between them. The CDR3 totals 13 residues. CDR3 sequence (DNA): TGTGCCAGTATTGAGACAAATAACTATGGCTACACCTTC. Encoded protein: CASIETNNYGYTF.

V is TRBV28 and J is TRBJ2-7; 7 bases agree with TRBD2. The CDR3 is 14 residues long. Unmatched junction bases numbered 11, after V lost 6 bases and J lost 6 bases. Germline values: CDR1 MDHEN, CDR2 SYDVKM. CDR3 sequence reads: CASSGGLVGLEQYF. The CDR3 nucleotides read TGTGCCAGCAGCGGCGGACTAGTGGGACTCGAGCAGTACTTC.

V is TRBV5-4 and J is TRBJ2-7; TRBD1 aligns across 7 bases. The germline gives CDR1 SGHNT, CDR2 YYREEE (reference sequence). The CDR3 is 14 amino acids. With 4 bases clipped from V and 5 bases from J, the junction kept 9 bases outside the gene matches. For the CDR3, the DNA is TGTGCCAGCAGCCCCGCTGGCAGGGGGAACGAGCAGTACTTC. Translating it yields CASSPAGRGNEQYF.

J is TRBJ2-7 and V is TRBV4-1, with a possible D match to TRBD1 (6 bases). V gave up 1 base and J gave up 3 bases, with 13 bases separating them. Germline V gives CDR1 MGHRA, CDR2 YSYEKL. This CDR3 comprises 15 residues. The CDR3 reads CASSQAPGTNYEQYF. As DNA, the CDR3 is TGCGCCAGCAGCCAAGCTCCCGGGACAAACTACGAGCAGTACTTC.

The chain couples TRBV5-1 to TRBJ2-1; 13 bases align to TRBD2. V was clipped by 4 bases and J by 4 bases; unmatched bases: 2. Per the germline V gene, CDR1 is SGHRS and CDR2 is YFSETQ. The CDR3 spans 15 residues. The CDR3 loop reads CASSGTSGAYNEQFF. Written as DNA, the CDR3 is TGCGCCAGCAGCGGGACTAGCGGGGCATACAATGAGCAGTTCTTC.

The chain has TRBV6-1 and TRBJ1-1; D is perhaps TRBD1 (6 bases). The length of the CDR3 is 16 residues. V dropped 0 bases and J dropped 2 bases, with 13 bases sitting between them. Germline assignment: CDR1 MNHNS and CDR2 SASEGT. The CDR3 coding sequence is TGTGCCAGCAGTGAAGCTCGGCGACAGGCAAACACTGAAGCTTTCTTT. Amino acids: CASSEARRQANTEAFF.

The rearrangement links TRBV10-3 to TRBJ2-7; 8 bases agree with TRBD2. CDR1 is ENHRY and CDR2 is SYGVKD in the germline V gene. The V and J ends lost 6 bases and 2 bases, in that order; junction bases with no gene match: 6. This CDR3 contains 14 residues. The CDR3 loop reads CAIRGLSGAYEQYF. CDR3 coding DNA: TGTGCCATCAGGGGGCTTAGCGGGGCCTACGAGCAGTACTTC.

The chain uses TRBV19 and TRBJ1-5, with TRBD1 matching 7 bases. The CDR3 is made up of 13 amino acids. The ends lost 7 bases at V and 3 bases at J; junction bases unmatched: 3. Germline V gene sequence: CDR1 LNHDA, CDR2 SQIVND (reference sequence). CDR3 protein: CASNRGYNQPQHF. CDR3 coding DNA: TGTGCCAGTAACAGGGGATACAATCAGCCCCAGCATTTT.

V and J are TRBV11-3 and TRBJ1-3; 9 nucleotides match TRBD1. The CDR3 sequence is 15 residues long. The V gene's germline CDR1 is SGHNT and CDR2 YENEEA. The junction had 5 bases not matched to a gene; V was cut back by 4 bases and J by 4 bases. Here the CDR3 reads CASSSGQGNGNTIYF. For the CDR3, the DNA is TGTGCCAGCAGCTCAGGACAGGGGAACGGAAACACCATATATTTT.

V usage is TRBV19 and J usage is TRBJ2-5; no firm D call. V lost 2 bases and J lost 5, with 12 bases in between. Germline V gene data show CDR1 as LNHDA and CDR2 as SQIVND (reference sequence). This CDR3 is 14 amino acids long. This CDR3 is CASSISRSQETQYF. The CDR3 DNA sequence: TGTGCCAGTAGTATATCAAGGAGTCAGGAGACCCAGTACTTC.

The genes are TRBV6-6 and TRBJ2-1, with D perhaps matching TRBD1 (6 bases). V was cut by 5 bases and J by 0 bases, with 11 bases left in between. CDR1 and CDR2 (germline): MNHNY, SVGAGI (reference sequence). CDR3 length: 15 amino acids. Written as DNA, the CDR3 is TGTGCCAGCAGTGACACAGGGAGCTCCTACAATGAGCAGTTCTTC. It specifies CASSDTGSSYNEQFF.

The chain has TRBV7-9 and TRBJ2-5; D perhaps matches TRBD1 (6 bases). Looked up from germline, CDR1 is SEHNR and CDR2 is FQNEAQ (reference sequence). Trimming shortened V by 6 bases and J by 2 bases, and 19 bases separated the two germline ends. The CDR3 covers 16 residues. CDR3 sequence: CASSPRITGTQETQYF. For the CDR3, the DNA is TGTGCCAGCAGTCCCAGGATAACAGGGACGCAAGAGACCCAGTACTTC. Drawing the rest from reference TRBV7-9 and TRBJ2-5, the complete variable domain is DTGVSQNPRHKITKRGQNVTFRCDPISEHNRLYWYRQTLGQGPEFLTYFQNEAQLEKSRLLSDRFSAERPKGSFSTLEIQRTEQGDSAMYLCASSPRITGTQETQYFGPGTRLLVL.

The rearrangement joins TRBV9 to TRBJ1-1; 8 bases fit TRBD1. V shed 2 bases and J 4 bases; nucleotides not matched to a gene: 4. This CDR3 has 14 amino acids. The germline gives CDR1 SGDLS, CDR2 YYNGEE. The DNA of the CDR3 is TGTGCCAGCAGCGTGGGACAGGCGACCACTGAAGCTTTCTTT. It translates to CASSVGQATTEAFF. The full variable domain, its missing parts supplied by reference TRBV9 and TRBJ1-1, is DSGVTQTPKHLITATGQRVTLRCSPRSGDLSVYWYQQSLDQGLQFLIQYYNGEERAKGNILERFSAQQFPDLHSELNLSSLELGDSALYFCASSVGQATTEAFFGQGTRLTVV.

The CDR3, as DNA: TGTGCCAGCAGCCAAGATAGGCTAGCCGGCGAGCAGTTCTTC. Protein product: CASSQDRLAGEQFF. The J gene is TRBJ2-1, the V gene TRBV14; D perhaps matches TRBD2 (5 bases). CDR3 length: 14 amino acids. Trimming shortened V by 0 bases and J by 10 bases, and 13 bases separated the two germline ends. Germline V lookup: CDR1 SGHDN, CDR2 FVKESK. The full variable domain, completed using reference TRBV14 and TRBJ2-1, is EAGVTQFPSHSVIEKGQTVTLRCDPISGHDNLYWYRRVMGKEIKFLLHFVKESKQDESGMPNNRFLAERTGGTYSTLKVQPAELEDSGVYFCASSQDRLAGEQFFGPGTRLTVL.

The rearrangement uses TRBV11-3 and TRBJ2-1; TRBD1 aligns across 7 bases. V was pared by 5 bases and J by 9 bases, with 10 bases of the junction left unmatched. The CDR3 has 14 amino acids. Germline CDR1 and CDR2: SGHNT and YENEEA. The CDR3 DNA reads as TGTGCCAGCAGCCCCGGCGAGGGGGCTAGTGAGCAGTTCTTC. It is translated as CASSPGEGASEQFF. The full variable domain, in which reference TRBV11-3 and TRBJ2-1 provide the parts outside the CDR3, is EAGVVQSPRYKIIEKKQPVAFWCNPISGHNTLYWYLQNLGQGPELLIRYENEEAVDDSQLPKDRFSAERLKGVDSTLKIQPAELGDSAVYLCASSPGEGASEQFFGPGTRLTVL.

With regard to this clone: One junction end does not reproduce the germline sequence, and a read error may be involved. The CDR3 here is CASSYSSGGANGQFF. DNA for the CDR3: TGTGCCAGCAGTTACTCTAGCGGGGGGGCCAATGGGCAGTTCTTC. The gene calls are TRBV6-5 and TRBJ2-1; TRBD2 matches at 11 bases. Germline V gene lookup returns CDR1 MNHEY and CDR2 SVGAGI. This CDR3 has 15 residues.

The chain combines TRBV15 with TRBJ2-4; 9 positions match TRBD1. The CDR3 length is 15 residues. Germline loops: CDR1 LNHNV, CDR2 YYDKDF (reference sequence). J lost 6 bases, V lost 5 bases, and 8 bases had no gene match. Written as DNA, the CDR3 is TGTGCCACCAGCCTACTGGGACAGGGTGCAAACATTCAGTACTTC. Residues: CATSLLGQGANIQYF.